The 21 T cell receptor beta chains below were found in one sample sequenced in a study of blood T cell repertoires in COVID-19. Libraries were prepared by immunoSEQ multiplex PCR; TCRdb keeps only in-frame clonotypes and omits some of them. The repertoire holds about 400,000 clones, with approximately 89% as singletons. The sequenced material came from PBMCs or T cells enriched from blood (not recorded which). These receptors were taken from a man aged 35 to 55 in a cohort exposed to, infected with or recovered from COVID-19 (not recorded which).

The chain combines TRBV5-1 with TRBJ1-6; 8 nucleotides agree with TRBD1. There are 20 residues in the CDR3. Germline CDR1 is SGHRS and CDR2 is YFSETQ. Trimming took 4 bases from V and 2 from J; bases not matched to a gene: 17. This CDR3 is CASSPNPTSSGGTYNSPLHF. The CDR3, as DNA: TGCGCCAGCAGCCCTAACCCGACTTCCTCAGGGGGCACCTATAATTCACCCCTCCACTTT.

The chain couples TRBV5-1 to TRBJ1-5; 9 nucleotides agree with TRBD1. Germline CDR1 reads SGHRS; CDR2 reads YFSETQ. The V and J ends lost 1 base and 5 bases, in that order; junction bases with no gene match: 1. CDR3 length equals 14 residues. CDR3 bases: TGCGCCAGCAGCTTGAGGACAGGGGATCAGCCCCAGCATTTT. Amino acid sequence: CASSLRTGDQPQHF.

The chain couples TRBV28 to TRBJ1-6, with 8 nucleotides matching TRBD1. CDR3 size: 15 residues. Trimming cost V 6 bases and J 11 bases; bases outside gene matches: 12. Looked up from germline, CDR1 is MDHEN and CDR2 is SYDVKM. Here the CDR3 reads CASRGDRHVVPPLHF. The CDR3 nucleotides are TGTGCCAGCAGGGGGGACAGGCATGTGGTTCCACCCCTCCACTTT. Full variable domain (rest looked up from reference TRBV28 and TRBJ1-6): DVKVTQSSRYLVKRTGEKVFLECVQDMDHENMFWYRQDPGLGLRLIYFSYDVKMKEKGDIPEGYSVSREKKERFSLILESASTNQTSMYLCASRGDRHVVPPLHFGNGTRLTVT.

The rearrangement links TRBV19 to TRBJ2-2, with D possibly matching TRBD2 (6 bases). The CDR3 sequence is 17 residues long. Trimming removed 5 bases from V and 0 bases from J, with 16 bases in between. Per the germline V gene, CDR1 is LNHDA and CDR2 is SQIVND (reference sequence). The CDR3 loop is CASSGSGRGTNTGELFF. The CDR3 region has the DNA TGTGCCAGTAGTGGCTCGGGGCGGGGTACGAACACCGGGGAGCTGTTTTTT. Full variable domain (remainder filled in from reference TRBV19 and TRBJ2-2): DGGITQSPKYLFRKEGQNVTLSCEQNLNHDAMYWYRQDPGQGLRLIYYSQIVNDFQKGDIAEGYSVSREKKESFPLTVTSAQKNPTAFYLCASSGSGRGTNTGELFFGEGSRLTVL.

The chain recombines TRBV7-2 with TRBJ1-1; D might be TRBD1 (6 bases). Germline values: CDR1 SGHTA, CDR2 FQGNSA. The V end lost 6 bases, the J end lost 6 bases, and 14 bases lay between the germline ends. The CDR3 sequence is 13 residues long. The CDR3 protein is CASRYDRRSEAFF. In DNA form, the CDR3 reads TGTGCCAGCAGATACGACAGGCGATCTGAAGCTTTCTTT.

This sequence joins TRBV3-1 (or the pseudogene TRBV3-2) and TRBJ2-7, with 12 bases identical to TRBD2. CDR1 is LGHDT, CDR2 YNNKEL, per germline (reference sequence). The CDR3 extends over 19 amino acids. Unmatched junction bases numbered 13, after V lost 1 base and J lost 3 bases. Written as DNA, the CDR3 is TGTGCCAGCAGCCAAGGCCCACTAGCGGGAGGTAGGTGGTTCTACGAGCAGTACTTC. Its protein is CASSQGPLAGGRWFYEQYF.

The rearrangement links TRBV5-4 to TRBJ2-3; TRBD2 matches at 10 bases. Germline V lookup: CDR1 SGHNT, CDR2 YYREEE (reference sequence). After removal of 0 bases from V and 7 bases from J, the junction contained 5 bases not matched to a gene. This CDR3 comprises 15 residues. Here the CDR3 reads CASSLDSGRVHTQYF. The CDR3 coding sequence is TGTGCCAGCAGCTTGGACAGCGGGAGGGTACATACGCAGTATTTT.

V usage is TRBV29-1 and J usage is TRBJ2-1, with 11 bases that match TRBD2. Germline V gene data show CDR1 as SQVTM and CDR2 as ANQGSEA. The junction had 10 bases not matched to a gene; V was cut back by 0 bases and J by 6 bases. The CDR3 is made up of 17 amino acids. In DNA, the CDR3 is TGCAGCGTTGAAGATGATGGTCTAGCGGGAGGCGGCAATGAGCAGTTCTTC. As protein: CSVEDDGLAGGGNEQFF.

The chain has TRBV13 and TRBJ2-7; 12 bases map to TRBD2. Germline CDR1 and CDR2: PRHDT and FYEKMQ (reference sequence). The CDR3 has 14 amino acids. The J segment lost 5 bases and the V segment lost 5 bases, leaving 4 bases of the junction unmatched. The CDR3 region has the DNA TGTGCCAGCAGCCGACTAGCGGGAGTCAACGAGCAGTACTTC. This gives the protein CASSRLAGVNEQYF.

The J gene is TRBJ1-3, the V gene TRBV3-1 (or the pseudogene TRBV3-2); the D is unclear. Per the germline V gene, CDR1 is LGHDT and CDR2 is YNNKEL (reference sequence). With 0 bases removed from V and 0 bases from J, the gap between germline ends came to 12 bases. CDR3 length: 17 amino acids. CDR3 loop: CASSQDLAERSGNTIYF. The DNA for the CDR3 is TGTGCCAGCAGCCAAGATCTCGCGGAGCGCTCTGGAAACACCATATATTTT.

The chain employs TRBV6-5 and TRBJ2-5; D possibly corresponds to TRBD1 (7 bases). Germline CDR1 and CDR2: MNHEY and SVGAGI. V shed 4 bases and J shed 6 bases, with 12 bases lying between them. The CDR3 loop spans 13 amino acids. CDR3 loop: CASSSQGGKTQYF. In nucleotides, the CDR3 is TGTGCCAGCAGTTCCCAGGGGGGAAAGACCCAGTACTTC.

The chain couples TRBV2 to TRBJ1-2; D unclear. Germline V lookup: CDR1 SNHLY, CDR2 FYNNEI. V lost 5 bases and J 3 bases, leaving 7 bases between the germline ends. The CDR3 totals 12 residues. CDR3 protein: CASSMGHYGYTF. The CDR3 bases are TGTGCCAGCAGTATGGGCCACTATGGCTACACCTTC.

The chain links TRBV6-5 to TRBJ1-1; no clear D. V lost 8 bases and J 0 bases, leaving 13 bases between the germline ends. Germline CDR1 MNHEY, CDR2 SVGAGI. The CDR3 is 14 residues long. CDR3: CASAPAGLNTEAFF. CDR3 nucleotide sequence: TGTGCCAGCGCCCCCGCGGGATTGAACACTGAAGCTTTCTTT.

The sample holds a few counts of this clone. The rearrangement uses TRBV4-2 and TRBJ1-1, with D uncertain. V was clipped by 3 bases and J by 2 bases, with 7 bases between them. The CDR3 spans 13 residues. Germline V gene data show CDR1 as LGHNA and CDR2 as YNFKEQ. The CDR3 DNA is TGTGCCAGCAGCCAGTGGGCAAACACTGAAGCTTTCTTT. Its translation is CASSQWANTEAFF.

The V call is TRBV5-6, the J call TRBJ1-3; D is ambiguous. The V end was cut by 3 bases, the J end by 4 bases, with 11 bases between. There are 14 residues in the CDR3. Germline values: CDR1 SGHDT, CDR2 YYEEEE. The CDR3 loop reads CASSYGKRGNTIYF. For the CDR3, the DNA is TGTGCCAGCAGCTACGGGAAAAGAGGAAACACCATATATTTT.

The chain uses TRBV6-5 and TRBJ1-1; D uncertain. The V gene lost 2 bases and the J gene lost 5 bases, with 9 bases spanning the gap. The CDR3 is made up of 13 amino acids. Germline assignment: CDR1 MNHEY and CDR2 SVGAGI. Here the CDR3 DNA reads TGTGCCAGCAGTTACCAAGACGGGACTGAAGCTTTCTTT. This codes for CASSYQDGTEAFF.

The rearrangement joins TRBV10-3 to TRBJ2-7; 8 bases match TRBD1. The CDR3 has 13 residues. The V segment lost 4 bases and the J segment 5 bases; nucleotides outside the gene matches: 4. Germline V gene data show CDR1 as ENHRY and CDR2 as SYGVKD. CDR3 in amino acids: CAISVTGGDEQYF. Here the CDR3 DNA reads TGTGCCATCAGTGTTACAGGGGGAGACGAGCAGTACTTC.

The J gene is TRBJ1-2, the V gene TRBV3-1 (or the pseudogene TRBV3-2); 11 bases agree with TRBD1. The V and J ends lost 3 bases and 3 bases, in that order; junction bases with no gene match: 3. This CDR3 is 15 amino acids long. The germline V gene has CDR1 LGHDT and CDR2 YNNKEL (reference sequence). The DNA for the CDR3 is TGTGCCAGCAGCCAGGACAGGGGGCGCTACTATGGCTACACCTTC. Translating it yields CASSQDRGRYYGYTF.

The chain carries TRBV5-4 and TRBJ2-5; TRBD1 aligns across 9 bases. CDR3 length equals 15 residues. Germline CDR1 SGHNT, CDR2 YYREEE (reference sequence). V lost 4 bases to trimming and J lost 5 bases; unmatched junction nucleotides: 9. The DNA for the CDR3 is TGTGCCAGCAGCACTGCCGGGACAGGGTTCGAGACCCAGTACTTC. Amino acid sequence: CASSTAGTGFETQYF.

The chain uses TRBV5-4 and TRBJ2-3; D is perhaps TRBD2 (7 bases). Germline V gene lookup returns CDR1 SGHNT and CDR2 YYREEE (reference sequence). Deletions cut 4 bases from V and 0 bases from J, with 18 bases between. This CDR3 has 17 amino acids. The CDR3 region is CASSPRGGAASTDTQYF. The CDR3 nucleotides read TGTGCCAGCAGCCCCAGGGGAGGGGCGGCTAGCACAGATACGCAGTATTTT.

The CDR3 region is CASSFGTGELFF. The DNA of the CDR3 is TGTGCCAGCAGCTTCGGGACCGGGGAGCTGTTTTTT. The gene calls are TRBV11-3 and TRBJ2-2; D gene unclear. V lost 3 bases to trimming and J lost 5 bases, with 4 bases between them. Germline V gene data show CDR1 as SGHNT and CDR2 as YENEEA. CDR3 size: 12 residues.